Included here is one T cell receptor (beta chain) sequence, with context. The isolated RNA, all of it, was reverse transcribed, so expressed TCRB transcripts were what got sequenced. Profiling relied on immunoSEQ multiplex PCR, and the TCRdb table lists in-frame clones only, not all of them. The data show hundreds of thousands of clones, around 8% seen once. This record comes from a study of beta chain features in type 1 diabetes. J was trimmed by 0 bases and V by 3 bases; bases with no gene match: 5. The CDR3 runs to 16 residues. Germline V gene data show CDR1 as MDHEN and CDR2 as SYDVKM. This TCR was sampled from a woman in her late teens or twenties in good health. The V gene is TRBV28, the J gene TRBJ1-1, with 9 positions matching TRBD1. The sequenced sample was central memory CD4+ T cells from blood. In nucleotides, the CDR3 is TGTGCCAGCAGTTTCCACAGGGGGCGCGTGAACACTGAAGCTTTCTTT. Translating gives CASSFHRGRVNTEAFF.